The source of this T cell receptor (beta chain) is a study of control samples from healthy donors and cancer patients. Produced via immunoSEQ multiplex PCR; TCRdb's table is partial and in-frame only. The sample yields 100,000 to 150,000 clones, over 85% seen once. This CDR3 has 16 residues. Losses at the gene ends were 3 bases for V and 7 bases for J; bases not matched to a gene: 12. CDR1 is SGHRS and CDR2 is YFSETQ in the germline V gene. The V call is TRBV5-1, the J call TRBJ2-2; 7 nucleotides match TRBD1. The sequence derives from a man aged 45-65 years with head and neck cancer. Sequenced sample: PBMCs. The CDR3 sequence is CASSSDGQELYGELFF. The CDR3 nucleotides are TGCGCCAGCAGCTCCGATGGACAGGAGTTGTACGGGGAGCTGTTTTTT. The entire variable domain, with the rest obtained from reference TRBV5-1 and TRBJ2-2, is as follows: KAGVTQTPRYLIKTRGQQVTLSCSPISGHRSVSWYQQTPGQGLQFLFEYFSETQRNKGNFPGRFSGRQFSNSRSEMNVSTLELGDSALYLCASSSDGQELYGELFFGEGSRLTVL.